Here is one T cell receptor beta chain with its context. Its matching antigen is unknown. The data are from a study of graft-versus-host responses after intestinal transplantation. On the study more broadly: Every transplant recipient was induced with anti-thymocyte globulin, then maintained on tacrolimus and steroids for approximately three years. Study results and caveats: Graft-versus-host to host-versus-graft clonal ratios in allografts were high in patients with graft-donor T cell macrochimerism.

Data came from immunoSEQ multiplex PCR; TCRdb stores just in-frame clones and leaves some out. Of more than 100,000 clones listed, approximately 93% are singletons. This CDR3 contains 16 residues. V lost 3 bases, J lost 4 bases, and 17 bases lay in between. The germline V gene encodes CDR1 MGHDK and CDR2 SYGVNS. The chain is built from TRBV25-1 and TRBJ2-3, with D perhaps matching TRBD2 (7 bases). Here the sequenced sample was unstimulated CD8+ T cells sorted from spleen or lymph node cells, taken before intestinal transplant. The receptor comes from a human donor who received an intestinal transplant. The CDR3 sequence: CASSDKGGGSSDTQYF. The CDR3 DNA reads TGTGCCAGCAGTGACAAAGGGGGGGGTAGTTCAGATACGCAGTATTTT. Supplemented by reference TRBV25-1 and TRBJ2-3, the full variable domain reads EADIYQTPRYLVIGTGKKITLECSQTMGHDKMYWYQQDPGMELHLIHYSYGVNSTEKGDLSSESTVSRIRTEHFPLTLESARPSHTSQYLCASSDKGGGSSDTQYFGPGTRLTVL.